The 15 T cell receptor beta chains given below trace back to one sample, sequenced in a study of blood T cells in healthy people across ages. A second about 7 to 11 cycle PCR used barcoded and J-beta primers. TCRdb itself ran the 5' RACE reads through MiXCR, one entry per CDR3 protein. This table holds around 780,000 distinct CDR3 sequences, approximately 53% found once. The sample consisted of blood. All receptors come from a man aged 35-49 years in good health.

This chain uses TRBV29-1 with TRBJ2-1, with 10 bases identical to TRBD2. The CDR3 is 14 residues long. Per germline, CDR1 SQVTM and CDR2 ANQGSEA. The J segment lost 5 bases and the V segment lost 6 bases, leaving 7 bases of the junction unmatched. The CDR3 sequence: CSVSGGAHNNEQFF. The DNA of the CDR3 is TGCAGCGTCAGCGGGGGGGCCCACAACAATGAGCAGTTCTTC.

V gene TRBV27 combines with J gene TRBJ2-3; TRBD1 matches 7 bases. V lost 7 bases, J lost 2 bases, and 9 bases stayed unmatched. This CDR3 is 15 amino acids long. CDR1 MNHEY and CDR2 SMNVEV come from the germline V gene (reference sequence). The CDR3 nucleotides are TGTGCCAGCACTTCAGGGGGTCGTCTCACAGATACGCAGTATTTT. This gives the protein CASTSGGRLTDTQYF.

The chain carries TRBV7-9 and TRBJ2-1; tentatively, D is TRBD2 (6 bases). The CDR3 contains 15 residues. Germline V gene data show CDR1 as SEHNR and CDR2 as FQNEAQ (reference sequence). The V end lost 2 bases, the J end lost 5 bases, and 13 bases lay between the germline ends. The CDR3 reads CASSLSGGIHNEQFF. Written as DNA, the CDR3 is TGTGCCAGCAGCTTAAGCGGAGGGATCCACAATGAGCAGTTCTTC.

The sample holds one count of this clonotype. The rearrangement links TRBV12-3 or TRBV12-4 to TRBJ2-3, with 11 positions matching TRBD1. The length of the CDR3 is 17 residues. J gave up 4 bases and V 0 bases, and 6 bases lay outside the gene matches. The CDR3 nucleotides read TGTGCCAGCAGTTTAGCAATAGGGGACAGGGGGTCAGATACGCAGTATTTT. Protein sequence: CASSLAIGDRGSDTQYF.

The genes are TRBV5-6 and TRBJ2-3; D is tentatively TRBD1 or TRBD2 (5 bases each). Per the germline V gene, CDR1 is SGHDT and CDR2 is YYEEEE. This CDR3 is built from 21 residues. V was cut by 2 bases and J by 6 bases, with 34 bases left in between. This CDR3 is CASSLNRGSLNRSGRADTQYF. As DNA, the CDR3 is TGTGCCAGCAGCTTAAACCGGGGCAGCTTAAACCGTTCGGGTCGAGCGGATACGCAGTATTTT.

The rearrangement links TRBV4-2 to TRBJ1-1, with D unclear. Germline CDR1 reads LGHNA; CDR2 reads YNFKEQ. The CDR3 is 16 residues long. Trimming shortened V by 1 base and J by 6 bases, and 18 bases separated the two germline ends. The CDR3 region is CASSQAWSPVSSEAFF. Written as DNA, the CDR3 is TGTGCCAGCAGCCAAGCATGGAGTCCGGTATCGTCTGAAGCTTTCTTT.

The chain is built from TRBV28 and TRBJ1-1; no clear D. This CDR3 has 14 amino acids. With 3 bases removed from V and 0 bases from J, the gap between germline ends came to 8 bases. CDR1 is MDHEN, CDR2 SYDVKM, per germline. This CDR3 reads CASSLVTMNTEAFF. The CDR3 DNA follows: TGTGCCAGCAGTTTGGTAACAATGAACACTGAAGCTTTCTTT.

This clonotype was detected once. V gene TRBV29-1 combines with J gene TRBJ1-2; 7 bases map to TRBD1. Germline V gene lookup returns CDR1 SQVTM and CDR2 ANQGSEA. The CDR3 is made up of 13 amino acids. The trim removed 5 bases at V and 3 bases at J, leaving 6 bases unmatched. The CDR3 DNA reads TGCAGCGTTACAAGAACAGGGGACTATGGCTACACCTTC. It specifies CSVTRTGDYGYTF. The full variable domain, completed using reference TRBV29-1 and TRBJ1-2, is SAVISQKPSRDICQRGTSLTIQCQVDSQVTMMFWYRQQPGQSLTLIATANQGSEATYESGFVIDKFPISRPNLTFSTLTVSNMSPEDSSIYLCSVTRTGDYGYTFGSGTRLTVV.

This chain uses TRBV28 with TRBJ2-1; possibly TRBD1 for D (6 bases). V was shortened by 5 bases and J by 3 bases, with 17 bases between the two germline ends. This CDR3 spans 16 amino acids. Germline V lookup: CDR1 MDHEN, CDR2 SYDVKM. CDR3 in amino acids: CASSSRQVENYNEQFF. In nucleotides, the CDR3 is TGTGCCAGCAGTAGTAGACAGGTCGAGAACTACAATGAGCAGTTCTTC.

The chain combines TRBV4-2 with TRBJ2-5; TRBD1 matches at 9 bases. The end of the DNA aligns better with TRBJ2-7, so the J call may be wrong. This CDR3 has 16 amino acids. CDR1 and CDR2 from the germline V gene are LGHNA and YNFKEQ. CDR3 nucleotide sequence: TGTGCCAGCAGCCCCAACTCACGGGACAGGGAATACGAGCAGTACTTC. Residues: CASSPNSRDREYEQYF.

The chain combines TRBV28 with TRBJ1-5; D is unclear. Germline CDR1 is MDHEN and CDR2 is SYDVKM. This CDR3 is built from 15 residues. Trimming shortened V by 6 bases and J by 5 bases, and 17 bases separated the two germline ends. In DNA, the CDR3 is TGTGCCAGCAGGCTGACCAGTGAACCTTATCAGCCCCAGCATTTT. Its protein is CASRLTSEPYQPQHF.

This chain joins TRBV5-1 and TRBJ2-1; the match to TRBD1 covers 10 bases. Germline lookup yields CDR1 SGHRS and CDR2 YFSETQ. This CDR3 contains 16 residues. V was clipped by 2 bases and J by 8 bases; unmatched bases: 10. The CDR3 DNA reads TGCGCCAGCAGCTTCTCTCCGGGACAGGGGAACGATGAGCAGTTCTTC. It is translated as CASSFSPGQGNDEQFF.

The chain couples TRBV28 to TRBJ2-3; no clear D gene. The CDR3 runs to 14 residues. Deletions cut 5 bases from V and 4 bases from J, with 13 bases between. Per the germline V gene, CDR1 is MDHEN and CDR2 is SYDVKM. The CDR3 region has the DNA TGTGCCAGCAGTCCAATAGTTTCGGCAGATACGCAGTATTTT. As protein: CASSPIVSADTQYF.

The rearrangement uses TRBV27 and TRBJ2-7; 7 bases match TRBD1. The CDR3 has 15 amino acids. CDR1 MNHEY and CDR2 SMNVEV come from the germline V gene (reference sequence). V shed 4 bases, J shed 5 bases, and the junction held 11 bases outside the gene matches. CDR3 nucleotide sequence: TGTGCCAGCAGTTCCGAGCCAGGGGGTACGCACGAGCAGTACTTC. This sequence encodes CASSSEPGGTHEQYF.

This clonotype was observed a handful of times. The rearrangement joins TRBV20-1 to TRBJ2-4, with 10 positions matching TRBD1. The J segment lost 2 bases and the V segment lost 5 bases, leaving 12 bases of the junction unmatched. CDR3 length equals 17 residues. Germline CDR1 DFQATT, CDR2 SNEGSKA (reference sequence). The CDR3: CSAPESDRGPTKNIQYF. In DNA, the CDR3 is TGCAGTGCTCCTGAAAGCGACAGGGGGCCAACCAAAAACATTCAGTACTTC.